This T cell receptor (beta chain) was sequenced during a study of cytomegalovirus exposure and HLA in healthy donors. Overall study findings and caveats: Likely technical artifact: a cluster of highly shared sequence variants.

For this clone: Its antigen is unidentified.

The CDR3 contains 15 residues. CDR1 is KGHSH, CDR2 LQKENI, per germline. V lost 6 bases, J lost 2 bases, and 7 bases stayed unmatched. The PCR contained 60 Vbeta and 13 Jbeta primers. Here immunoSEQ multiplex PCR was the method, and the copy in TCRdb shows in-frame clones only, minus some. The sample has roughly 200,000 clones; around 73% are singletons. Source material: PBMCs. V usage is TRBV18 and J usage is TRBJ2-5, with TRBD2 matching 9 bases. This clonotype was obtained from a man aged 55 to 70 in good health and CMV-seronegative. This CDR3 is CASSRTSDEQETQYF. The CDR3 DNA reads TGTGCCAGCTCCCGGACTAGCGACGAACAAGAGACCCAGTACTTC.